This T cell receptor (beta chain) was retrieved from a study of cytomegalovirus exposure and HLA in healthy donors. A remark on this clone: No antigen is known for it.

All the people who gave samples were healthy bone marrow donors. Study outcomes and limitations: A list of 150 to 200 TCR beta chains associated with cytomegalovirus was given. Exclusion applied to some V segments, including TRBV6-2 and TRBV6-3, as they were indistinguishable.

V was clipped by 2 bases and J by 3 bases; unmatched bases: 14. This CDR3 has 18 residues. Germline CDR1 is SGHVS and CDR2 is FQNEAQ. The PCR had 60 Vbeta and 13 Jbeta primers. The assay was immunoSEQ multiplex PCR, and TCRdb's table has in-frame clones only and misses some. The table records fewer than 200,000 clones, approximately 84% of them present only once. The chain joins TRBV7-8 to TRBJ2-7; 9 bases agree with TRBD2. This TCR came from a female donor in good health and CMV-seronegative. The source material was PBMCs. The CDR3 region is CASSLNPPYSSGVYEQYF. In DNA, the CDR3 is TGTGCCAGCAGCTTAAACCCCCCCTACTCTAGCGGGGTCTACGAGCAGTACTTC.